The TCR beta chain described here comes from a study of Graves' ophthalmopathy and Graves' hyperthyroidism. The sequenced template was RNA, covering the TCR beta CDR3 region. After a first-round RT-PCR with HTBI primers, a second-round multiplex PCR was run. TCRdb used MiXCR to reprocess the multiplex PCR reads, holding one entry per CDR3 protein. This table has over a million distinct CDR3 sequences, 36% appearing once. Germline V lookup: CDR1 SQVTM, CDR2 ANQGSEA. This CDR3 is built from 12 residues. Trimming took 5 bases from V and 6 from J; bases not matched to a gene: 6. The TCR comes from an adult man with Graves' hyperthyroidism. The sample comprised peripheral blood or thyroid tissue (not recorded which). The chain joins TRBV29-1 to TRBJ2-7, with 8 positions matching TRBD1. CDR3 amino acids: CSVQQGGREQYF. The CDR3 DNA is TGCAGCGTTCAACAGGGGGGACGCGAGCAGTACTTC.